The 29 T cell receptor beta chains below were found in one sample sequenced in a study of follicular helper T cells after annual influenza vaccination (dated by TCRdb to 2017 to 2019). The library was built by means of the immunoSEQ multiplex PCR assay. TCRdb took this table from immuneACCESS and kept in-frame rearrangements with V and J called. Such tables lack part of the clones; where checked against another copy, unresolved V genes explain under half of the gap, and the rest is unexplained. The sample contains 9,900 or so clones, around 79% of them found a single time. The ten largest clonotypes hold 0.8% to 0.95% of the sample. This specimen was CXCR5- memory CD4+ T cells sorted from blood, taken 6 weeks after influenza vaccination. In the paper's terms, the cell subset or site label means: CXCR5- memory CD4 T cells. All receptors come from an adult who received the influenza vaccine.

This clone has only one observation. The chain recombines TRBV5-6 with TRBJ1-1, with a possible D match to TRBD1 (5 bases). From germline, CDR1 is SGHDT and CDR2 YYEEEE. Trimming removed 6 bases at V and 2 bases at J, with 11 bases between. The CDR3 is made up of 13 amino acids. CDR3 loop: CASNMDTNTEAFF. CDR3 sequence (DNA): TGTGCCAGCAACATGGACACCAACACTGAAGCTTTCTTT.

The rearrangement uses TRBV15 and TRBJ2-1; 12 bases match TRBD2. Germline V lookup: CDR1 LNHNV, CDR2 YYDKDF (reference sequence). Losses at the gene ends were 2 bases for V and 4 bases for J; bases not matched to a gene: 9. The CDR3 runs 18 residues. The DNA for the CDR3 is TGTGCCACCAGCAGACGATCAACTAGCGGGGGGTCGTACAATGAGCAGTTCTTC. This codes for CATSRRSTSGGSYNEQFF.

The rearrangement links TRBV5-1 to TRBJ2-7; no reliable D call. Trimming pared 1 base from V and 0 bases from J, leaving 8 bases between. Germline values: CDR1 SGHRS, CDR2 YFSETQ. This CDR3 contains 14 residues. This CDR3 reads CASSLSVNSYEQYF. The CDR3 DNA follows: TGCGCCAGCAGCTTGTCCGTCAACTCCTACGAGCAGTACTTC.

The gene calls are TRBV2 and TRBJ2-3; D remains unclear. Germline CDR1 and CDR2: SNHLY and FYNNEI. Trimming stripped 7 bases from V and 8 bases from J, with 16 bases between. The CDR3 runs 13 residues. The CDR3 DNA is TGTGCCAGCATGCGGTTGGAGAGAGGTACGCAGTATTTT. This codes for CASMRLERGTQYF.

The chain uses TRBV6-5 and TRBJ2-1; D not certain. Trimming took 6 bases from V and 3 from J, leaving 12 bases between them. CDR1 and CDR2 (germline): MNHEY, SVGAGI. The CDR3 extends over 14 amino acids. The CDR3 spells CASRTDTGYNEQFF. CDR3 in DNA: TGTGCCAGCAGAACCGACACGGGCTACAATGAGCAGTTCTTC.

This clone has only a few counts. CDR3 in DNA: TGTGCCAGCAGCTTAGCCTTAACAGGGTTAGAGCAGTACTTC. Amino acids: CASSLALTGLEQYF. The chain is built from TRBV11-2 and TRBJ2-7, with a tentative D call TRBD1 (6 bases). The CDR3 runs 14 residues. With 1 base removed from V and 7 bases from J, the gap between germline ends came to 14 bases. Germline loops: CDR1 SGHAT, CDR2 FQNNGV.

This clone appeared once. The V gene is TRBV5-4, the J gene TRBJ2-5; 8 nucleotides agree with TRBD1. The CDR3 has 15 amino acids. With V trimmed by 1 base and J by 4 bases, 6 bases remained unmatched. Germline V CDR1 and CDR2: SGHNT, YYREEE (reference sequence). Here the CDR3 reads CASSLWDRLGETQYF. Written as DNA, the CDR3 is TGTGCCAGCAGCTTGTGGGACAGGCTCGGAGAGACCCAGTACTTC.

This chain uses TRBV7-2 with TRBJ2-7; D unclear. The CDR3 totals 15 residues. Trimming stripped 0 bases from V and 0 bases from J, with 9 bases between. Looked up from germline, CDR1 is SGHTA and CDR2 is FQGNSA. CDR3 in DNA: TGTGCCAGCAGCTTAGCCCCCGGATCCTCCTACGAGCAGTACTTC. It yields the protein CASSLAPGSSYEQYF.

This chain's CDR3 is CASSLRGRDRVEQYF. CDR3 in DNA: TGTGCCAGCAGCTTAAGGGGACGGGACCGGGTGGAGCAGTACTTC. The chain links TRBV7-2 to TRBJ2-7; D possibly matches TRBD1 or TRBD2 (5 bases each). Germline loops: CDR1 SGHTA, CDR2 FQGNSA. The CDR3 sequence is 15 residues long. Trimming removed 2 bases from V and 7 bases from J, with 18 bases in between.

V is TRBV5-6 and J is TRBJ2-3, with D perhaps assigned TRBD1 or TRBD2 (5 bases each). In germline, CDR1 is SGHDT, CDR2 YYEEEE. Trimming left V 1 base short and J 2 bases short, with 11 bases between. This CDR3 comprises 15 residues. This chain's CDR3 is CASSLPGLHTDTQYF. In DNA form, the CDR3 reads TGTGCCAGCAGCTTGCCGGGGCTCCACACAGATACGCAGTATTTT.

This clone was counted a few times. The chain carries TRBV7-2 and TRBJ2-1; D not resolved. Germline-derived CDR1 and CDR2 are SGHTA and FQGNSA. The CDR3 totals 12 residues. With 4 bases removed from V and 11 bases from J, the gap between germline ends came to 12 bases. DNA for the CDR3: TGTGCCAGCAGCTCGTATTTGTTACAGCAGTTCTTC. It yields the protein CASSSYLLQQFF.

The chain is built from TRBV6-1 and TRBJ1-1; TRBD1 matches at 7 bases. The CDR3 is made up of 16 amino acids. Germline loops: CDR1 MNHNS, CDR2 SASEGT. V lost 8 bases and J lost 2; bases outside the gene matches: 14. In DNA form, the CDR3 reads TGTGCCAGCGGGGAAGGGACAGCCACTCGAAACACTGAAGCTTTCTTT. As protein: CASGEGTATRNTEAFF.

This chain connects TRBV29-1 to TRBJ1-1; a possible D gene is TRBD1 (5 bases). This CDR3 comprises 12 residues. The V and J ends lost 4 bases and 4 bases respectively, with 10 bases between them. CDR1 SQVTM and CDR2 ANQGSEA come from the germline V gene. CDR3 bases: TGCAGCGTTGTGGGGAGGGGCACTGAAGCTTTCTTT. Translation gives CSVVGRGTEAFF.

V usage is TRBV7-3 and J usage is TRBJ2-7; TRBD1 aligns across 7 bases. This CDR3 spans 15 amino acids. The germline V gene has CDR1 SGHTA and CDR2 FQGTGA. J was trimmed by 8 bases and V by 0 bases; bases with no gene match: 10. This CDR3 reads CASSLTATTGQKQYF. The DNA for the CDR3 is TGTGCCAGCAGCTTAACGGCTACGACAGGGCAAAAGCAGTACTTC.

The J gene is TRBJ2-7, the V gene TRBV15; no reliable D call. In germline, CDR1 is LNHNV, CDR2 YYDKDF (reference sequence). The germline V and J ends were trimmed by 0 bases and 1 base, with 16 bases remaining between them. This CDR3 has 17 residues. The CDR3 here is CATSRDPPQTTSYEQYF. CDR3 nucleotides: TGTGCCACCAGCAGAGATCCGCCCCAAACGACATCCTACGAGCAGTACTTC. Filled out from reference TRBV15 and TRBJ2-7, the complete variable domain reads DAMVIQNPRYQVTQFGKPVTLSCSQTLNHNVMYWYQQKSSQAPKLLFHYYDKDFNNEADTPDNFQSRRPNTSFCFLDIRSPGLGDTAMYLCATSRDPPQTTSYEQYFGPGTRLTVT.

The chain uses TRBV7-9 and TRBJ2-3; 12 positions agree with TRBD2. Germline V lookup: CDR1 SEHNR, CDR2 FQNEAQ (reference sequence). V gave up 3 bases and J gave up 1 base; unmatched junction bases: 2. This CDR3 is built from 16 residues. CDR3 in DNA: TGTGCCAGCAGCTTCCTAGCGGGGGGGCGCACAGATACGCAGTATTTT. As protein: CASSFLAGGRTDTQYF.

The CDR3 DNA reads TGTGCCAGCAGCTTACGGGGGCAGGACGAGCAGTACTTC. Amino acids: CASSLRGQDEQYF. The chain couples TRBV7-3 to TRBJ2-5; the D gene could be TRBD1 or TRBD2 (6 bases each). The J call may be in error: the DNA end matches TRBJ2-7 better. Per the germline V gene, CDR1 is SGHTA and CDR2 is FQGTGA. This CDR3 has 13 amino acids.

The chain employs TRBV18 and TRBJ1-4; D is ambiguous. V was shortened by 4 bases and J by 0 bases, with 9 bases between the two germline ends. Per the germline V gene, CDR1 is KGHSH and CDR2 is LQKENI. CDR3 length equals 15 residues. The CDR3 DNA follows: TGTGCCAGCTCACATGCGTGGGCAACTAATGAAAAACTGTTTTTT. It translates to CASSHAWATNEKLFF.

The rearrangement joins TRBV7-9 to TRBJ2-5; the D gene is possibly TRBD2 (5 bases). CDR1 is SEHNR, CDR2 FQNEAQ, per germline (reference sequence). V was cut by 2 bases and J by 2 bases, with 6 bases left in between. This CDR3 has 13 amino acids. CDR3 DNA sequence: TGTGCCAGCAGCTTAAGAGGGCAAGAGACCCAGTACTTC. It encodes CASSLRGQETQYF. Full variable domain (remainder filled in from reference TRBV7-9 and TRBJ2-5): DTGVSQNPRHKITKRGQNVTFRCDPISEHNRLYWYRQTLGQGPEFLTYFQNEAQLEKSRLLSDRFSAERPKGSFSTLEIQRTEQGDSAMYLCASSLRGQETQYFGPGTRLLVL.

This chain joins TRBV15 and TRBJ1-5; no definite D call. The CDR3 contains 12 residues. CDR1 LNHNV and CDR2 YYDKDF come from the germline V gene (reference sequence). V was clipped by 4 bases and J by 3 bases, with 4 bases between them. The CDR3 here is CATSTANQPQHF. CDR3 DNA: TGTGCCACCAGCACGGCCAATCAGCCCCAGCATTTT.

The CDR3 sequence: CASSPSRRRTEAFF. CDR3 nucleotides: TGTGCCAGCAGCCCATCCCGACGAAGAACTGAAGCTTTCTTT. This chain connects TRBV11-3 to TRBJ1-1; unclear D gene. Germline CDR1 reads SGHNT; CDR2 reads YENEEA. The CDR3 has 14 residues. V lost 5 bases and J lost 5, with 15 bases in between.

This clone was picked up a small number of times. V usage is TRBV5-4 and J usage is TRBJ1-2; D is unresolved. The CDR3 loop spans 16 amino acids. The V end was cut by 0 bases, the J end by 8 bases, with 20 bases between. Per germline, CDR1 SGHNT and CDR2 YYREEE (reference sequence). In DNA, the CDR3 is TGTGCCAGCAGCTTGGACGGAGGAGGTTATCAATTAGGCTACACCTTC. It is translated as CASSLDGGGYQLGYTF.

This chain links TRBV4-1 with TRBJ1-3; TRBD1 is a possible D gene (6 bases). CDR3 length: 19 residues. The germline CDR1 and CDR2 sequences are MGHRA and YSYEKL. V was trimmed by 1 base and J by 3 bases, leaving 22 bases between them. CDR3 DNA sequence: TGCGCCAGCAGCCAAGTTTTAAGGACAGTAGGTAGGGTTGGAAACACCATATATTTT. Translating gives CASSQVLRTVGRVGNTIYF.

This clone was seen a handful of times. This chain connects TRBV19 to TRBJ2-7, with 8 bases matching TRBD1. The germline V gene encodes CDR1 LNHDA and CDR2 SQIVND (reference sequence). V shed 1 base, J shed 2 bases, and the junction held 7 bases outside the gene matches. The length of the CDR3 is 16 residues. This chain's CDR3 is CASSIVPGGRPYEQYF. In DNA form, the CDR3 reads TGTGCCAGTAGTATAGTTCCAGGGGGCAGACCCTACGAGCAGTACTTC.

This clone was observed once. The chain joins TRBV7-9 to TRBJ1-6; D perhaps matches TRBD1 (6 bases). Trimming removed 5 bases at V and 13 bases at J, with 21 bases between. From germline, CDR1 is SEHNR and CDR2 FQNEAQ (reference sequence). CDR3 size: 15 residues. DNA of the CDR3: TGTGCCAGCAGCCCCAAGGGGGGCCCGGGGAGGCCCCTCCACTTT. Protein product: CASSPKGGPGRPLHF.

This clone was observed once. The chain recombines TRBV10-3 with TRBJ2-7, with D tentatively TRBD2 (5 bases). Germline-derived CDR1 and CDR2 are ENHRY and SYGVKD. CDR3 length: 15 amino acids. Trimming stripped 7 bases from V and 6 bases from J, with 22 bases between. This CDR3 reads CAIKRSSDSTSEQYF. The CDR3 coding sequence is TGTGCCATCAAGCGTAGTAGCGACTCCACTTCCGAGCAGTACTTC.

CDR3 DNA sequence: TGCGCCAGCAGCCCGGACGCGTTCCCGGGAACGCACTATGGCTACACCTTC. It translates to CASSPDAFPGTHYGYTF. The V gene is TRBV4-3, the J gene TRBJ1-2; D unclear. Deletions cut 4 bases from V and 3 bases from J, with 21 bases between. The CDR3 totals 17 residues. Germline CDR1 reads LGHNA; CDR2 reads YSLEER.

This sequence joins TRBV5-4 and TRBJ2-1; D is ambiguous. CDR3 length: 16 amino acids. Germline loops: CDR1 SGHNT, CDR2 YYREEE (reference sequence). Trimming left V 1 base short and J 4 bases short, with 15 bases between. The CDR3 region is CASSLPMSRVYNEQFF. The CDR3 nucleotides read TGTGCCAGCAGCTTGCCCATGAGTAGGGTATACAATGAGCAGTTCTTC.

Comment on this clone: The germline gene is not matched at one end of the junction; a read error may be the cause. The CDR3 spells CASSSLNLLVYDEQFF. Written as DNA, the CDR3 is TGCGCCAGCAGTTCGCTTAATTTACTAGTCTACGATGAGCAGTTCTTC. J is TRBJ2-1 and V is TRBV4-1; possibly TRBD2 for D (5 bases). The CDR3 sequence is 16 residues long. In germline, CDR1 is MGHRA, CDR2 YSYEKL.